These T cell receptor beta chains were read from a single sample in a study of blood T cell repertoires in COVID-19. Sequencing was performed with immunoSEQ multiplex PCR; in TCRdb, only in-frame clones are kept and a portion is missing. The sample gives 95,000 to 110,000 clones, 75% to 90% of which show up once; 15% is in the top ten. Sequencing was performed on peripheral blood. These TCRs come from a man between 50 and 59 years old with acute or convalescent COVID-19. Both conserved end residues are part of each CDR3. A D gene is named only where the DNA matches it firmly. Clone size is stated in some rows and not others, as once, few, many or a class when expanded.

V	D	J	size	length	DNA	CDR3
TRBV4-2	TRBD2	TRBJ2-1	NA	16	TGTGCCAGCAGCCAAGATCGACTAGCGGGAAGGGATGAGCAGTTCTTC	CASSQDRLAGRDEQFF
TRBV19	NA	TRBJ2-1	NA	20	TGTGCCAGTAGTTTTCAGGGAGGACACAAAAAGTATAGCTCCTACAATGAGCAGTTCTTC	CASSFQGGHKKYSSYNEQFF
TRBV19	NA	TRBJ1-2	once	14	TGTGCCAGTAGTATGGAAGGCGGATACTATGGCTACACCTTC	CASSMEGGYYGYTF
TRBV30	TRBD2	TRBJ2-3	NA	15	TGTGCCTGGGGTACCGGGACTAGCGCCGGAGATACGCAGTATTTT	CAWGTGTSAGDTQYF
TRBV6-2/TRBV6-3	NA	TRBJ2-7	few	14	TGTGCCAGCAGTTACTACGTGAGCTCCTACGAGCAGTACTTC	CASSYYVSSYEQYF
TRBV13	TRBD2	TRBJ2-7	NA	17	TGTGCCAGCAGGCTTAGTACTAGCGGGAGATACCACTACGAGCAGTACTTC	CASRLSTSGRYHYEQYF
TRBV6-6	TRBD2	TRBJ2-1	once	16	TGTGCCAGCAGTTACGGGGTACTAGCGGAGGGGAATGAGCAGTTCTTC	CASSYGVLAEGNEQFF
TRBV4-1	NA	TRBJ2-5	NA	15	TGCGCCAGCAGCCAAGAGGAGGGTCGTCCCTTAGACCAGTACTTC	CASSQEEGRPLDQYF
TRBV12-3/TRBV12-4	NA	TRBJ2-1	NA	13	TGTGCCAGCAGTTTATTGAGGGTTAGTGAGCAGTTCTTC	CASSLLRVSEQFF
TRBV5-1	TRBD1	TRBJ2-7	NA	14	TGCGCCAGCAGCGCCGAGACAGGGGCCCACGAGCAGTACTTC	CASSAETGAHEQYF
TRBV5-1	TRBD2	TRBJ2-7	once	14	TGCGCCAGCAGCCTTACTAGCGGGAGCTACGAGCAGTACTTC	CASSLTSGSYEQYF
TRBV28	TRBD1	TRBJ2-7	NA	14	TGTGCCAGCAGACAGACAGGGACCTCCTACGAGCAGTACTTC	CASRQTGTSYEQYF
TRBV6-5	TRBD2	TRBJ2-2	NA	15	TGTGCCAGCAGTCTTGGACTAGCGGGAGTCGGGGAGCTGTTTTTT	CASSLGLAGVGELFF
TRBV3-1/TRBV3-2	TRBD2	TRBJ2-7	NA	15	TGTGCCAGCAGCCAAGATGGACTAGCGGGCGAAGAGCAGTACTTC	CASSQDGLAGEEQYF
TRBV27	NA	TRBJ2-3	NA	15	TGTGCCAGCAGGAAAACAGGCGCACTTACAGATACGCAGTATTTT	CASRKTGALTDTQYF
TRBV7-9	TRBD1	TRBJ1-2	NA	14	TGTGCCAGCAGCTTTGACAGGGTTAGCTATGGCTACACCTTC	CASSFDRVSYGYTF
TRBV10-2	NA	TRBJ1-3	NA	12	TGCGCCAGCAGTGATCTTTATCACACCATATATTTT	CASSDLYHTIYF
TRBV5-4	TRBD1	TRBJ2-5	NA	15	TGTGCCAGCAGCCTAGGGACAGGGGGCCAAGAGACCCAGTACTTC	CASSLGTGGQETQYF
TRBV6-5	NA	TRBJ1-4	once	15	TGTGCCACGACCGGGTCCCACACAACTAATGAAAAACTGTTTTTT	CATTGSHTTNEKLFF
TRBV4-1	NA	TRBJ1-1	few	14	TGCGCCAGCAGCCAGGAACCGGGACACCTCTGGGCTTTCTTT	CASSQEPGHLWAFF
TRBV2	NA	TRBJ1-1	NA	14	TGTGCCAGCAGCACTTGGACAGTGAACACTGAAGCTTTCTTT	CASSTWTVNTEAFF
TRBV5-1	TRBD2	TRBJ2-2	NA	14	TGCGCCAGCATAGCGGGAGAAAAAACCGGGGAGCTGTTTTTT	CASIAGEKTGELFF
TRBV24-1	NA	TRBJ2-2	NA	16	TGTGCCACCTCCGGGCCTCTACAGGGGAACACCGGGGAGCTGTTTTTT	CATSGPLQGNTGELFF
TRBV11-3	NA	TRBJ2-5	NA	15	TGTGCCAGCAGCTTAGAGCGGGCTCCCCTTGGGGAGCAGTACTTC	CASSLERAPLGEQYF
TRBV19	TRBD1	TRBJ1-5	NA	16	TGTGCCAGTAGTGTCTCCGGGACAGGCCTGGGGGATCCCCAGCATTTT	CASSVSGTGLGDPQHF
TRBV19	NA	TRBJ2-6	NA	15	TGTGCCAGCCATCGGGGTTCCTCTGGGGCCAACGTCCTGACTTTC	CASHRGSSGANVLTF
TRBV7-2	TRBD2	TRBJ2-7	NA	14	TGTGCCAGCAGGAGAGCGGGACGGTCCTACGAGCAGTACTTC	CASRRAGRSYEQYF
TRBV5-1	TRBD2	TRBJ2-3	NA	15	TGCGCCAGCAGGAGTAGCGGGAGAGTCACAGATACGCAGTATTTT	CASRSSGRVTDTQYF
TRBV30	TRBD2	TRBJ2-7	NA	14	TGTGCCTGGAGAGCAGCGGGAGGTGTCTACGAGCAGTACTTC	CAWRAAGGVYEQYF
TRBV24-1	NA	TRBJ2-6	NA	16	TGTGCCACCAGTGATTTGCACGGGTCTGGGGCCAACGTCCTGACTTTC	CATSDLHGSGANVLTF
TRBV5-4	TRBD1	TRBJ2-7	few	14	TGTGCCAGCAGCAGGGACAGGGCATCCTACGAGCAGTACTTC	CASSRDRASYEQYF
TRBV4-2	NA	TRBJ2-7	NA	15	TGTGCCAGCAGCCCCCAGCGGGCCCCCCAGGCCGAGCAGTACTTC	CASSPQRAPQAEQYF
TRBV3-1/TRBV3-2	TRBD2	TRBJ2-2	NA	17	TGTGCCAGCAGCCAAGACTTTAGCGGGCCTTACACCGGGGAGCTGTTTTTT	CASSQDFSGPYTGELFF
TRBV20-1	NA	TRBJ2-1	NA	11	TGCAGTGCTCGGAGTTCCGGTGAGCAGTTCTTC	CSARSSGEQFF
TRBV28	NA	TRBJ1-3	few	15	TGTGCCAGCAGTTTATGGGGGGCGGACGGAAACACCATATATTTT	CASSLWGADGNTIYF
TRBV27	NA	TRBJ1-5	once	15	TGTGCCAGCAGTCCATACAGGGATACCAGGCAGCCCCAGCATTTT	CASSPYRDTRQPQHF
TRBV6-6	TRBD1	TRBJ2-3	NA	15	TGTGCCAGCAGAACACAGGGGAATTGGGCAGATACGCAGTATTTT	CASRTQGNWADTQYF
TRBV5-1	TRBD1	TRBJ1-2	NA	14	TGCGCCAGCAGCTTGGAGGGGGCCGTCCGAGGCTACACCTTC	CASSLEGAVRGYTF
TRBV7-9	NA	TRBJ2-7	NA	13	TGTGCCAGTGCGGAGGAGTTTGCGTACGAGCAGTACTTC	CASAEEFAYEQYF
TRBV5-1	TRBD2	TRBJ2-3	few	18	TGCGCCAGCAGCCCGAGGACTAGCGGGAGGACGATGGGAGATACGCAGTATTTT	CASSPRTSGRTMGDTQYF
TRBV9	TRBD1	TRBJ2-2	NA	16	TGTGCCAGCAGCGTAGTGGGGACAGGGTTACTCGGGGAGCTGTTTTTT	CASSVVGTGLLGELFF
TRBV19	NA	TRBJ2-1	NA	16	TGTGCCAGTAGTATAAGTGGCCAAAGCTCCTACAATGAGCAGTTCTTC	CASSISGQSSYNEQFF
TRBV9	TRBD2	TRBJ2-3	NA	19	TGTGCCAGCAGCCCCGGACTAGCGGGGGGCCCTATTAGCACAGATACGCAGTATTTT	CASSPGLAGGPISTDTQYF
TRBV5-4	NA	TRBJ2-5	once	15	TGTGCCAGCAGCCAAAGGAAGGGAAGGGGAGAGACCCAGTACTTC	CASSQRKGRGETQYF
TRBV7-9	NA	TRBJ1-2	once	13	TGTGCCAGCAGCTTAGCCCAGAACTATGGCTACACCTTC	CASSLAQNYGYTF
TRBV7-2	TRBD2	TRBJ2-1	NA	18	TGTGCCAGCAGCTTGCAGCTAGCGGGAGGGAGCTCCTACAATGAGCAGTTCTTC	CASSLQLAGGSSYNEQFF
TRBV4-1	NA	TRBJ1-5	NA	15	TGCGCCAGCAGCCAAAACAGCTATAGCAATCAGCCCCAGCATTTT	CASSQNSYSNQPQHF
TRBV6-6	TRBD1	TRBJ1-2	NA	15	TGTGCCAGCAGCCAATACCAGGACAGGGGGCCTGGCTACACCTTC	CASSQYQDRGPGYTF
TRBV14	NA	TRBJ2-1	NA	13	TGTGCCAGCAGCCAAGACTATAACAGGAAACAGTTCTTC	CASSQDYNRKQFF
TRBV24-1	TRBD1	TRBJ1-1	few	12	TGTGCCACCAGTGCGGGGACAGGGGTTGCTTTCTTT	CATSAGTGVAFF